Below, 12 T cell receptor beta chains from the same sample are listed, as sequenced in a study of a mutant IDH1 vaccine in newly diagnosed glioma. Their antigen targets remain unknown. Time point defined: week 35, safety follow-up. A single vaccine dose contained 300 ug of mutant IDH1 20-mer peptide, and topical imiquimod was used with it. Using immunoSEQ multiplex PCR, the repertoire was profiled, and TCRdb retains in-frame clones only, with some absent. The sample lists fewer than 45,000 clones, 80% to 90% occurring once. The sample in question was PBMCs, obtained from a glioma patient whose treatment included an IDH1 peptide vaccine. The receptors shown here come from a man in his forties with glioma.

V is TRBV2 and J is TRBJ1-5; D uncertain. CDR3 length: 14 amino acids. Germline CDR1 is SNHLY and CDR2 is FYNNEI. Trimming left V 7 bases short and J 6 bases short, with 16 bases between. CDR3 amino acids: CASNRERVGQPQHF. CDR3 nucleotide sequence: TGTGCCAGCAACCGGGAAAGGGTTGGTCAGCCCCAGCATTTT.

This clone was seen only a few times. DNA of the CDR3: TGCGCCAGCAAATCTACAGCAATCTATGGCTACACCTTC. Translated, it gives CASKSTAIYGYTF. This chain links TRBV5-1 with TRBJ1-2; the D is unclear. V lost 6 bases to trimming and J lost 4 bases, with 13 bases between them. CDR1 is SGHRS and CDR2 is YFSETQ in the germline V gene. The CDR3 is 13 amino acids.

This sequence joins TRBV2 and TRBJ2-7; D is undetermined. Trimming left V 2 bases short and J 5 bases short, with 4 bases between. CDR1 and CDR2 (germline): SNHLY, FYNNEI. The CDR3 runs to 11 residues. CDR3 nucleotide sequence: TGTGCCAGCAGTGAAAGTAACGAGCAGTACTTC. This codes for CASSESNEQYF.

V is TRBV28 and J is TRBJ1-2; a possible D gene is TRBD1 (6 bases). V was shortened by 3 bases and J by 4 bases, with 21 bases between the two germline ends. Germline V gene lookup returns CDR1 MDHEN and CDR2 SYDVKM. This CDR3 spans 17 amino acids. CDR3 sequence (DNA): TGTGCCAGCAGTTTGTGGGCTCCCGGGCCAGGGGCCTATGGCTACACCTTC. Residues: CASSLWAPGPGAYGYTF.

This chain uses TRBV4-1 with TRBJ2-5; D may be TRBD2 (6 bases). This CDR3 comprises 16 residues. Deletions cut 1 base from V and 4 bases from J, with 16 bases between. CDR1 and CDR2 (germline): MGHRA, YSYEKL. CDR3 in amino acids: CASSQGLGLARETQYF. The CDR3 DNA is TGCGCCAGCAGCCAAGGGTTAGGGCTAGCGCGAGAGACCCAGTACTTC.

CDR3 sequence reads: CASSSSGTFNEQFF. The CDR3, as DNA: TGTGCCAGTAGTTCTAGCGGAACCTTCAATGAGCAGTTCTTC. The genes are TRBV19 and TRBJ2-1; 7 bases are a match to TRBD2. There are 14 residues in the CDR3. Germline V CDR1 and CDR2: LNHDA, SQIVND (reference sequence). J lost 6 bases, V lost 5 bases, and 7 bases had no gene match.

This clone was counted only a few times. The chain recombines TRBV6-4 with TRBJ2-6; D remains ambiguous. This CDR3 spans 14 amino acids. V gave up 3 bases and J gave up 1 base, with 4 bases separating them. CDR1 MRHNA and CDR2 SNTAGT come from the germline V gene. CDR3 in DNA: TGTGCCAGCAGTGATCGATCTGGGGCCAACGTCCTGACTTTC. Encoded protein: CASSDRSGANVLTF.

The chain employs TRBV5-1 and TRBJ2-5; TRBD1 or TRBD2 may be the D gene (5 bases each). This CDR3 spans 13 amino acids. Germline V gene data show CDR1 as SGHRS and CDR2 as YFSETQ. Trimming shortened V by 3 bases and J by 5 bases, and 11 bases separated the two germline ends. The CDR3 spells CASSWGSGETQYF. CDR3 nucleotides: TGCGCCAGCAGCTGGGGGTCTGGGGAGACCCAGTACTTC. The variable domain in full, with the rest retrieved from reference TRBV5-1 and TRBJ2-5, is KAGVTQTPRYLIKTRGQQVTLSCSPISGHRSVSWYQQTPGQGLQFLFEYFSETQRNKGNFPGRFSGRQFSNSRSEMNVSTLELGDSALYLCASSWGSGETQYFGPGTRLLVL.

The chain combines TRBV19 with TRBJ1-5; 10 nucleotides match TRBD1. J gave up 0 bases and V 4 bases, and 15 bases lay outside the gene matches. CDR3 length: 20 residues. CDR1 is LNHDA, CDR2 SQIVND, per germline (reference sequence). The CDR3 spells CASSTLYRTGGEHSNQPQHF. The CDR3 DNA is TGTGCCAGTAGTACCCTTTATCGGACAGGGGGAGAACATAGCAATCAGCCCCAGCATTTT. Together with reference TRBV19 and TRBJ1-5, the CDR3 gives the full variable domain: DGGITQSPKYLFRKEGQNVTLSCEQNLNHDAMYWYRQDPGQGLRLIYYSQIVNDFQKGDIAEGYSVSREKKESFPLTVTSAQKNPTAFYLCASSTLYRTGGEHSNQPQHFGDGTRLSIL.

This chain links TRBV18 with TRBJ1-5, with D perhaps TRBD1 (6 bases). Trimming took off 5 bases at V and 5 bases at J, with 7 bases between the two ends. Per germline, CDR1 KGHSH and CDR2 LQKENI. CDR3 length: 12 residues. CDR3 residues: CASSAGDQPQHF. The DNA of the CDR3 is TGTGCCAGCTCAGCAGGGGATCAGCCCCAGCATTTT. Using reference TRBV18 and TRBJ1-5 for the parts outside the CDR3, the full variable domain is NAGVMQNPRHLVRRRGQEARLRCSPMKGHSHVYWYRQLPEEGLKFMVYLQKENIIDESGMPKERFSAEFPKEGPSILRIQQVVRGDSAAYFCASSAGDQPQHFGDGTRLSIL.

V gene TRBV27 combines with J gene TRBJ2-7; D is perhaps TRBD1 (6 bases). Between the trimmed V and J ends, which lost 10 bases and 0 bases, there was a span of 10 bases. Germline V CDR1 and CDR2: MNHEY, SMNVEV (reference sequence). The CDR3 spans 12 residues. The CDR3 DNA is TGTGCCATCACAGGGAGCTCCTACGAGCAGTACGTC. Its protein product is CAITGSSYEQYV.

This chain joins TRBV29-1 and TRBJ2-5; no clear D. Germline CDR1 and CDR2: SQVTM and ANQGSEA. This CDR3 comprises 15 residues. Between the trimmed V and J ends, which lost 8 bases and 2 bases, there was a span of 21 bases. CDR3 amino acids: CSSRRSVLSQETQYF. CDR3 nucleotide sequence: TGCAGCTCCCGACGTTCGGTTCTCTCGCAAGAGACCCAGTACTTC.